Sequencing of this T cell receptor beta chain was carried out in a study of cytomegalovirus exposure and HLA in healthy donors. CDR3 length: 15 residues. The V end lost 6 bases, the J end lost 0 bases, and 12 bases lay between the germline ends. CDR1 and CDR2 from the germline V gene are MNHNY and SVGAGI (reference sequence). This clone turned up a few times. 13 Jbeta primers and 60 Vbeta primers were used for the PCR. The protocol was immunoSEQ multiplex PCR, while the TCRdb copy is restricted to in-frame clones and leaves out a portion. The sample lists 100,000 or so clones, roughly 85% occurring once.

This clonotype originated in a woman aged 40 to 50 in good health and CMV-seronegative. The sequencing sample was made of PBMCs. This sequence joins TRBV6-6 and TRBJ1-5; D perhaps matches TRBD1 (6 bases). CDR3 sequence: CASRFHRDSNQPQHF. The CDR3 DNA reads as TGTGCCAGCAGATTCCACAGGGATAGCAATCAGCCCCAGCATTTT.